This record covers a single T cell receptor (beta chain). V was clipped by 8 bases and J by 6 bases, with 13 bases between them. The CDR3 has 12 residues. Seattle researchers signed up patients amid active infection and tracked them longitudinally. These data belong to a study of blood T cell repertoires in COVID-19. Study-wide background: Samples representing acute and convalescent COVID-19 were sourced from the United States, Italy and Spain. T cells, B-cell-depleted T cells, or PBMCs provided the cDNA or gDNA that served as material.

Per the original data handling: Amplification with reference gene primers provided the estimates of nucleated cell counts. Profiling relied on immunoSEQ multiplex PCR, and the TCRdb table lists in-frame clones only, not all of them. Clonal size and the V and J genes are those of that table, whereas D and trimming came from the DNA. This sample has under 250,000 clones, with about 94% found just once. The clonotype originates from a man in his 60s with COVID-19, enrolled during active disease. This chain joins TRBV12-3 or TRBV12-4 and TRBJ1-1; D is perhaps TRBD1 (5 bases). The specimen sequenced was peripheral blood. The CDR3 sequence: CASGRVEAEAFF. DNA for the CDR3: TGTGCCAGCGGCAGGGTCGAGGCTGAAGCTTTCTTT.